The next 8 T cell receptor beta chains were all read from a single sample in a study of cytomegalovirus exposure and HLA in healthy donors. Primers included in the PCR were 60 Vbeta and 13 Jbeta primers. The protocol was immunoSEQ multiplex PCR, while the TCRdb copy is restricted to in-frame clones and leaves out a portion. The table includes about 230,000 clones, roughly 78% detected once. Sample: PBMCs. The receptor source for this set is a boy aged 5-17 years in good health and CMV-seronegative.

The V gene is TRBV5-1, the J gene TRBJ1-1, with 9 bases that match TRBD1. Germline V gene sequence: CDR1 SGHRS, CDR2 YFSETQ. After removal of 0 bases from V and 9 bases from J, the junction contained 9 bases not matched to a gene. The CDR3 covers 15 residues. CDR3 bases: TGCGCCAGCAGCTTGGAAGTGGACAGGGGCGAGCAAGCTTTCTTT. It translates to CASSLEVDRGEQAFF. The whole variable domain, remainder taken from reference TRBV5-1 and TRBJ1-1, is KAGVTQTPRYLIKTRGQQVTLSCSPISGHRSVSWYQQTPGQGLQFLFEYFSETQRNKGNFPGRFSGRQFSNSRSEMNVSTLELGDSALYLCASSLEVDRGEQAFFGQGTRLTVV.

The rearrangement links TRBV5-1 to TRBJ1-2; the D is unclear. The V and J ends lost 4 bases and 3 bases respectively, with 13 bases between them. CDR1 is SGHRS, CDR2 YFSETQ, per germline. The CDR3 is 14 amino acids. In nucleotides, the CDR3 is TGCGCCAGCAGCCTCGGTGCAACGGACTATGGCTACACCTTC. This codes for CASSLGATDYGYTF.

The chain couples TRBV6-5 to TRBJ2-7; 14 bases align to TRBD2. The trim removed 5 bases at V and 8 bases at J, leaving 5 bases unmatched. Germline V gene lookup returns CDR1 MNHEY and CDR2 SVGAGI. The CDR3 is 14 amino acids. This CDR3 reads CASSDRLAGGQQYF. CDR3 bases: TGTGCCAGCAGTGACCGACTAGCGGGGGGGCAGCAGTACTTC.

This rearrangement joins TRBV5-8 to TRBJ1-4; TRBD1 aligns across 10 bases. With V trimmed by 4 bases and J by 10 bases, 7 bases remained unmatched. The CDR3 has 14 residues. Germline V gives CDR1 SGHTS, CDR2 YDEGEE. The CDR3 sequence: CASSRGTGEGKLFF. CDR3 coding DNA: TGTGCCAGCAGCCGAGGGACAGGGGAAGGAAAACTGTTTTTT. The variable domain in full, completed from reference TRBV5-8 and TRBJ1-4, reads EAGVTQSPTHLIKTRGQQATLRCSPISGHTSVYWYQQALGLGLQFLLWYDEGEERNRGNFPPRFSGRQFPNYSSELNVNALELEDSALYLCASSRGTGEGKLFFGSGTQLSVL.

The chain couples TRBV11-3 to TRBJ2-5; a possible D gene is TRBD2 (5 bases). The germline V and J ends were trimmed by 4 bases and 5 bases, with 17 bases remaining between them. This CDR3 is built from 15 residues. Germline V gives CDR1 SGHNT, CDR2 YENEEA. CDR3 DNA sequence: TGTGCCAGCAGCTCCGCCCCGGGGATCCCTGAGACCCAGTACTTC. It specifies CASSSAPGIPETQYF.

The chain links TRBV2 to TRBJ2-6; maybe TRBD1 (5 bases). Between the trimmed V and J ends, which lost 2 bases and 0 bases, there was a span of 11 bases. There are 17 residues in the CDR3. CDR1 is SNHLY and CDR2 is FYNNEI in the germline V gene. The CDR3 region has the DNA TGTGCCAGCAGTGAAAAGGGGTCCACCTCTGGGGCCAACGTCCTGACTTTC. Its protein product is CASSEKGSTSGANVLTF. Drawing the rest from reference TRBV2 and TRBJ2-6, the complete variable domain is EPEVTQTPSHQVTQMGQEVILRCVPISNHLYFYWYRQILGQKVEFLVSFYNNEISEKSEIFDDQFSVERPDGSNFTLKIRSTKLEDSAMYFCASSEKGSTSGANVLTFGAGSRLTVL.

As for this clone: Additional DNA sequences in this sample encode the identical CDR3. This rearrangement joins TRBV29-1 to TRBJ1-2; unclear D gene. Deletions cut 4 bases from V and 2 bases from J, with 5 bases between. CDR1 and CDR2 from the germline V gene are SQVTM and ANQGSEA. The CDR3 consists of 11 residues. CDR3 amino acids: CSVGVNYGYTF. CDR3 coding DNA: TGCAGCGTTGGAGTAAACTATGGCTACACCTTC.

The chain has TRBV18 and TRBJ1-1; 7 positions agree with TRBD1. The length of the CDR3 is 16 residues. Germline CDR1 is KGHSH and CDR2 is LQKENI. J was trimmed by 2 bases and V by 2 bases; bases with no gene match: 8. CDR3 DNA sequence: TGTGCCAGCTCACCAATACGGAACAGGGGTAACACTGAAGCTTTCTTT. Amino acid sequence: CASSPIRNRGNTEAFF.